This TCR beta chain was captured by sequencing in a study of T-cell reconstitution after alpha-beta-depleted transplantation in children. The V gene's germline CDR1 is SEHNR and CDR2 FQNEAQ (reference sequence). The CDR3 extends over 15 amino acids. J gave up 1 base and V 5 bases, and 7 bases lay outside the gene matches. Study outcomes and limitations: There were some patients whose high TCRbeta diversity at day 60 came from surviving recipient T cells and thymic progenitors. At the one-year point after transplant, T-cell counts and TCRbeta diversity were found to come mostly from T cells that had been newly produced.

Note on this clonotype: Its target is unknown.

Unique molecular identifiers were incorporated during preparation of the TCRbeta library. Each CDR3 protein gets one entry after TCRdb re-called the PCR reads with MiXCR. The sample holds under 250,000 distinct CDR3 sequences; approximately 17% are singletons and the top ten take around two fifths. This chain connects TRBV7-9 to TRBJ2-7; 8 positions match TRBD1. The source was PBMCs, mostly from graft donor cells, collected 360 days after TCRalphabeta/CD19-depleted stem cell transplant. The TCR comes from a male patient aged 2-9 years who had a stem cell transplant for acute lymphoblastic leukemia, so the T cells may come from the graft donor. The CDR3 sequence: CASSPQGAGSYEQYF. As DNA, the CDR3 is TGTGCCAGCAGCCCGCAGGGGGCAGGTTCCTACGAGCAGTACTTC.